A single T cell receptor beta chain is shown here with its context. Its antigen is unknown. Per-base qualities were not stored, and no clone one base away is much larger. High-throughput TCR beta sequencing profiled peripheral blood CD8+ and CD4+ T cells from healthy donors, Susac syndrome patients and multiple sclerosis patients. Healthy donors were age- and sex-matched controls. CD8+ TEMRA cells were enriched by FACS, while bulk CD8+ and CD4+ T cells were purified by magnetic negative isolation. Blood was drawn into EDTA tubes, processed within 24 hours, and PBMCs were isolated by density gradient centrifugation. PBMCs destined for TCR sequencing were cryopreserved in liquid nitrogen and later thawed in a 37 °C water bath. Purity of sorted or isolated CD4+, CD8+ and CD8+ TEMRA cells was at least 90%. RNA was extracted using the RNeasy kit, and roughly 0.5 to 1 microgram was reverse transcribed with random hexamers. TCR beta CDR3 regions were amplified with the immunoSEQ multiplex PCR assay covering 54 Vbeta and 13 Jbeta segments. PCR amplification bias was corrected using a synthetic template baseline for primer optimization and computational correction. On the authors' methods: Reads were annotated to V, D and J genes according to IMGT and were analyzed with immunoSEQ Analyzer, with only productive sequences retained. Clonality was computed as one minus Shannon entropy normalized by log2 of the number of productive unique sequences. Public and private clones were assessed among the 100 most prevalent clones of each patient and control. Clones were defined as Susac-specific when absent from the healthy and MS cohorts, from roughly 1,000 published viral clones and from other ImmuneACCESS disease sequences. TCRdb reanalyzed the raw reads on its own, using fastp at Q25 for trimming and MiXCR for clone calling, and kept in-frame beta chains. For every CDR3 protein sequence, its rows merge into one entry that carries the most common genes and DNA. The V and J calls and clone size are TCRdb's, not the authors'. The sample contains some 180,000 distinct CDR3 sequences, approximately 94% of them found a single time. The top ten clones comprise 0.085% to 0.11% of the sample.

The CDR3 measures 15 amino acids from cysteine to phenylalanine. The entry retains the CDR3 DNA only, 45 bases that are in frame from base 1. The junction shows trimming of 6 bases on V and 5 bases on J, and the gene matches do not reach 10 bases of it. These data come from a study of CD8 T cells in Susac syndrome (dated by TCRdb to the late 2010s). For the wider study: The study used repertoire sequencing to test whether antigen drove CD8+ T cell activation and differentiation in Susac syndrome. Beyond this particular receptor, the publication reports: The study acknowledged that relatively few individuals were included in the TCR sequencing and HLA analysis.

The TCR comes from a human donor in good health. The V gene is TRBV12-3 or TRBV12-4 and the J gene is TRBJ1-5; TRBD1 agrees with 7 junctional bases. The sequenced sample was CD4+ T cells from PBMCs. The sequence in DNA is TGTGCCAGCAGCTCACCTGACAGGGCCTATCAGCCCCAGCATTTT. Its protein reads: CASSSPDRAYQPQHF.